What follows is one T cell receptor (beta chain) and its context. No antigen is known for it. Primed by a sample-barcoded 5' primer and a J-beta primer mix, a second PCR proceeded for 7 to 11 cycles. TCRdb re-analysed the 5' RACE reads in MiXCR, keeping a single row per CDR3 protein. Altogether about 680,000 distinct CDR3 sequences are present, more than 40% being singletons, with the ten largest covering about 32%. The data derive from a study of blood T cells in healthy people across ages. Trimming removed 0 bases at V and 10 bases at J, with 14 bases between. The germline V gene has CDR1 SNHLY and CDR2 FYNNEI. CDR3 length: 14 amino acids. General study findings and limits: With age, beta diversity per million T cells declined roughly linearly, significantly by 35 to 40.

The sequence was collected from a woman in her sixties or seventies in good health. The chain couples TRBV2 to TRBJ2-3; possibly TRBD1 or TRBD2 for D (5 bases each). The sample taken for sequencing was blood. The CDR3 protein is CASSEASRESAQYF. In DNA, the CDR3 is TGTGCCAGCAGTGAAGCGTCCAGGGAGTCGGCGCAGTATTTT. Together with reference TRBV2 and TRBJ2-3, the CDR3 gives the full variable domain: EPEVTQTPSHQVTQMGQEVILRCVPISNHLYFYWYRQILGQKVEFLVSFYNNEISEKSEIFDDQFSVERPDGSNFTLKIRSTKLEDSAMYFCASSEASRESAQYFGPGTRLTVL.